A selection of T cell receptor beta chains follows, all from one sample in a study of blood T cell repertoires in COVID-19. The repertoire was sequenced with immunoSEQ multiplex PCR; TCRdb's copy has only in-frame clones and lacks some. Among 70,000 to 85,000 clones listed, roughly four fifths were seen once. Sample: peripheral blood. Receptor source: a man older than 75 with acute or convalescent COVID-19. Both conserved end residues are part of each CDR3. The D gene is left open where the match is weak.

13 | TRBJ1-1 | TRBV19 | - | CASKSTANTEAFF
14 | TRBJ2-2 | TRBV5-1 | TRBD1 | CASMDRGRVGELFF
15 | TRBJ2-3 | TRBV4-1 | - | CASSLTKWQTDTQYF
15 | TRBJ2-3 | TRBV19 | - | CASSMSWQGTDTQYF
16 | TRBJ1-1 | TRBV7-9 | - | CASSLGPDRKNTEAFF
14 | TRBJ2-7 | TRBV18 | - | CASSPETTSYEQYF
16 | TRBJ2-5 | TRBV9 | TRBD2 | CASSVYAGGLQETQYF
15 | TRBJ2-3 | TRBV5-5 | - | CASSPGQTGADTQYF
16 | TRBJ1-5 | TRBV19 | - | CASSIDPRARVQPQHF
15 | TRBJ1-2 | TRBV6-5 | - | CAINDVRSPGVGYTF
14 | TRBJ2-7 | TRBV27 | TRBD2 | CASGRTSGAHEQYF
13 | TRBJ2-1 | TRBV9 | - | CASTQPPGNEQFF
13 | TRBJ1-5 | TRBV3-1/TRBV3-2 | - | CASSRTYNQPQHF
19 | TRBJ2-1 | TRBV5-1 | TRBD1 | CASSVRTGGSRHSHNEQFF
13 | TRBJ1-2 | TRBV27 | - | CASRMQGLDGYTF
14 | TRBJ1-4 | TRBV11-2 | - | CASSLYSTNEKLFF
15 | TRBJ2-3 | TRBV3-1/TRBV3-2 | TRBD2 | CASRKRGANTDTQYF
17 | TRBJ2-7 | TRBV5-6 | TRBD1 | CASSRHRGQLSTYEQYF
17 | TRBJ1-6 | TRBV3-1/TRBV3-2 | TRBD1 | CASSQGPQGGKGSPLHF
15 | TRBJ1-1 | TRBV9 | TRBD1 | CASSPTGQRNTEAFF
15 | TRBJ1-1 | TRBV3-1/TRBV3-2 | TRBD1 | CASSQKTGRNTEAFF
14 | TRBJ1-4 | TRBV5-4 | TRBD1 | CASSLRQGPEKLFF
20 | TRBJ2-5 | TRBV19 | - | CASSMRTNHWARAVQETQYF
15 | TRBJ2-5 | TRBV4-1 | TRBD2 | CASSRLAGGRQTQYF
15 | TRBJ2-5 | TRBV6-6 | TRBD1 | CASSSPDRGGPAQYF
13 | TRBJ2-7 | TRBV30 | TRBD1 | CAWSTGGSYEQYF
18 | TRBJ1-1 | TRBV7-3 | TRBD1 | CASSLTATGVVVGTEAFF
12 | TRBJ2-1 | TRBV19 | - | CASSIAGNEQFF
15 | TRBJ1-4 | TRBV4-1 | - | CASSQDGAGNEKLFF
18 | TRBJ1-4 | TRBV19 | - | CASSIIRSVGATNEKLFF
15 | TRBJ2-4 | TRBV5-6 | TRBD1 | CASSLYTGGHNIQYF